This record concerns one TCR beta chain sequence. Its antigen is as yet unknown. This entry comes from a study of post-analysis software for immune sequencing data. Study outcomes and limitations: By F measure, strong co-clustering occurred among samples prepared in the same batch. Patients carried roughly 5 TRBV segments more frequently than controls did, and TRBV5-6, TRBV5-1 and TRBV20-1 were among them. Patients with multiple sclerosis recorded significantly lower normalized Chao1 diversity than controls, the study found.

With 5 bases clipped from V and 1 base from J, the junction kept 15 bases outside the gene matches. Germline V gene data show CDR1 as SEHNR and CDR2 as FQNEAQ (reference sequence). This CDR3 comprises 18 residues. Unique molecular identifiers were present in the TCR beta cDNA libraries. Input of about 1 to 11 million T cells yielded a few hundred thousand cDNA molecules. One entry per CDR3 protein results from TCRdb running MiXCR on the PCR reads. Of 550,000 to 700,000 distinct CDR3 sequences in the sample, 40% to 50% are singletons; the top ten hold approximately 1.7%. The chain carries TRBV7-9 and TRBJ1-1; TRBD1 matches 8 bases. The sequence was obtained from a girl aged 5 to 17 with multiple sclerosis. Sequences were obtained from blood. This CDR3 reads CASSPINRDRTSNTEAFF. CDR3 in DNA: TGTGCCAGCAGCCCCATTAACCGGGACAGGACTTCGAACACTGAAGCTTTCTTT.